These 10 T cell receptor beta chains were sequenced from one sample in a study of blood T cell repertoires in COVID-19 (dated by TCRdb to 2018 to 2021). Receptor libraries were prepared by the immunoSEQ multiplex PCR assay. TCRdb mirrors the immuneACCESS table, restricted to in-frame sequences. Some clones are absent from its copies; in checked studies, under half trace to an unresolved V gene, and the reason for the others is unknown. Recorded for this sample are some 300,000 clones; 75% to 90% of them occurred a single time. The top ten constitute 6.3% of the sample. The sample taken for sequencing was peripheral blood. These receptors were taken from a woman aged 50 to 60 with COVID-19, enrolled during active disease.

V and J are TRBV2 and TRBJ2-2, with D perhaps matching TRBD1 (6 bases). The germline V gene has CDR1 SNHLY and CDR2 FYNNEI. Deletions cut 8 bases from V and 2 bases from J, with 15 bases between. The CDR3 has 15 amino acids. CDR3 nucleotides: TGTGCCAGCGTCTTAACAGGGTCTAACACCGGGGAGCTGTTTTTT. This sequence encodes CASVLTGSNTGELFF.

The chain is built from TRBV30 and TRBJ2-7; TRBD1 matches 9 bases. Germline assignment: CDR1 GTSNPN and CDR2 SVGIG (reference sequence). Trimming cost V 4 bases and J 3 bases; bases outside gene matches: 4. The CDR3 length is 13 residues. CDR3 coding DNA: TGTGCCTGGAACCGGGACAGGGACTACGAGCAGTACTTC. This translates into CAWNRDRDYEQYF.

This chain uses TRBV3-1 (or the pseudogene TRBV3-2) with TRBJ2-7, with D possibly being TRBD1 (7 bases). This CDR3 has 15 residues. V was cut by 3 bases and J by 3 bases, with 15 bases left in between. Germline CDR1 and CDR2: LGHDT and YNNKEL (reference sequence). CDR3 loop: CASSQRGGGGYEQYF. The CDR3 nucleotides are TGTGCCAGCAGCCAGAGAGGAGGGGGCGGCTACGAGCAGTACTTC.

The DNA of the CDR3 is TGCGCCAGCAGCCAAGGCCCTGGGACAGGGGTATATGGCTACACCTTC. Translated: CASSQGPGTGVYGYTF. V and J are TRBV4-1 and TRBJ1-2, with 10 nucleotides matching TRBD1. The germline CDR1 and CDR2 sequences are MGHRA and YSYEKL. The trim removed 1 base at V and 5 bases at J, leaving 7 bases unmatched. The CDR3 has 16 residues.

This clone occurred a few times. This rearrangement joins TRBV7-9 to TRBJ2-3; possibly TRBD1 for D (6 bases). The CDR3 loop spans 13 amino acids. Germline CDR1 SEHNR, CDR2 FQNEAQ (reference sequence). The V and J ends lost 5 bases and 4 bases respectively, with 10 bases between them. CDR3 amino acids: CASSPRGPDTQYF. In nucleotides, the CDR3 is TGTGCCAGCAGCCCCAGGGGTCCAGATACGCAGTATTTT. Drawing the rest from reference TRBV7-9 and TRBJ2-3, the complete variable domain is DTGVSQNPRHKITKRGQNVTFRCDPISEHNRLYWYRQTLGQGPEFLTYFQNEAQLEKSRLLSDRFSAERPKGSFSTLEIQRTEQGDSAMYLCASSPRGPDTQYFGPGTRLTVL.

This clone was recorded once. The chain uses TRBV11-3 and TRBJ2-7, with a possible D match to TRBD2 (7 bases). The germline gives CDR1 SGHNT, CDR2 YENEEA. V shed 8 bases and J shed 7 bases, with 15 bases lying between them. The CDR3 is 12 residues long. CDR3 DNA: TGTGCCAGCGAAGGGGGGGCACCTGAGCAGTACTTC. Translated: CASEGGAPEQYF.

This sequence joins TRBV12-3 or TRBV12-4 and TRBJ1-5; D is undetermined. CDR3 length equals 13 residues. V shed 4 bases and J shed 7 bases, with 11 bases lying between them. CDR3 sequence reads: CASSSSGVQPQHF. DNA for the CDR3: TGTGCCAGCAGTTCCTCCGGGGTGCAGCCCCAGCATTTT.

The chain links TRBV14 to TRBJ2-6, with D tentatively TRBD2 (5 bases). Looked up from germline, CDR1 is SGHDN and CDR2 is FVKESK. Trimming left V 4 bases short and J 0 bases short, with 13 bases between. The CDR3 spans 17 residues. The CDR3 here is CASSRPGLLSGANVLTF. The CDR3 bases are TGTGCCAGCAGCCGTCCAGGACTCCTCTCTGGGGCCAACGTCCTGACTTTC.

This clone was recorded only once. V is TRBV18 and J is TRBJ2-5; D possibly corresponds to TRBD1 (6 bases). Trimming left V 6 bases short and J 0 bases short, with 14 bases between. This CDR3 has 15 residues. The germline gives CDR1 KGHSH, CDR2 LQKENI. The CDR3 nucleotides read TGTGCCAGCTCTCCGGACAGAACCTACCAAGAGACCCAGTACTTC. This translates into CASSPDRTYQETQYF.

This clone was counted a single time. V gene TRBV4-2 combines with J gene TRBJ2-1; D gene uncertain. This CDR3 spans 15 amino acids. V was clipped by 1 base and J by 2 bases, with 9 bases between them. The germline V gene has CDR1 LGHNA and CDR2 YNFKEQ. The DNA for the CDR3 is TGTGCCAGCAGCCAAGGGCTCATCGCCTACAATGAGCAGTTCTTC. Translating it yields CASSQGLIAYNEQFF.